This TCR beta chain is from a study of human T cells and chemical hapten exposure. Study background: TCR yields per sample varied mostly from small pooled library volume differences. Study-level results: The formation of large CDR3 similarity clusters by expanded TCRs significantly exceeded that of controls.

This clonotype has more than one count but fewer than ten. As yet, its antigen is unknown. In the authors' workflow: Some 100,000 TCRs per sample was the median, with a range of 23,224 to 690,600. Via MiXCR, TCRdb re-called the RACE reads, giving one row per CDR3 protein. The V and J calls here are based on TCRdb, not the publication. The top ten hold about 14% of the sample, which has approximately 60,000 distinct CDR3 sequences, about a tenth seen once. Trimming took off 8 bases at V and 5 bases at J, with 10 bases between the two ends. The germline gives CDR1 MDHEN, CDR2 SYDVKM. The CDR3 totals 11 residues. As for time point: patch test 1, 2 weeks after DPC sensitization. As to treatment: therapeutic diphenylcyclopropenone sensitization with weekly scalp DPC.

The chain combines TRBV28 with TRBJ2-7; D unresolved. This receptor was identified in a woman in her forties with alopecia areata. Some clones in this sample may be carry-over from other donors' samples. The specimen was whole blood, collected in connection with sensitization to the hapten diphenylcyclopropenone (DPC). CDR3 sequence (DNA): TGTGCCAGCGCTGGCGGCGACGAGCAGTACTTC. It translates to CASAGGDEQYF. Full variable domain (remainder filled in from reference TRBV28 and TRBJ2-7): DVKVTQSSRYLVKRTGEKVFLECVQDMDHENMFWYRQDPGLGLRLIYFSYDVKMKEKGDIPEGYSVSREKKERFSLILESASTNQTSMYLCASAGGDEQYFGPGTRLTVT.